This T cell receptor (beta chain) appears in the sequencing data of a study of shared clonotypes between healthy human individuals. Clones were read by immunoSEQ multiplex PCR, and TCRdb kept only the in-frame ones, dropping some. The sample comprises about 2.1 million clones, about 93% of which are singletons, and more than 1.5% rests with the top ten. Germline lookup yields CDR1 MNHEY and CDR2 SMNVEV (reference sequence). Trimming took off 3 bases at V and 4 bases at J, with 16 bases between the two ends. CDR3 length: 15 amino acids. In the naive CD8 group, cells lacked CD45RO and were positively selected for CCR7, so terminally differentiated effector memory CD45RA+ cells were left out.

Sequenced input: naive CD8+ T cells from PBMCs. The source is a man aged 18 to 29 in good health. Some clones in this sample may be carry-over from other donors' samples. V gene TRBV27 combines with J gene TRBJ2-7; TRBD1 or TRBD2 may be the D gene (5 bases each). Here the CDR3 reads CASSLGESAEYEQYF. The DNA for the CDR3 is TGTGCCAGCAGTTTGGGGGAATCGGCCGAGTACGAGCAGTACTTC.